This entry lists 28 T cell receptor beta chains sequenced from one sample in a study of blood T cell repertoires in COVID-19 (dated by TCRdb to about 2020). The library came from the immunoSEQ multiplex PCR assay. Here the immuneACCESS table is served through TCRdb, limited to in-frame sequences with V and J called. Missing clones are a known gap in these copies; in checked studies unresolved V genes cover under half, and the rest lacks a known reason. The sample includes 35,000 to 45,000 clones, with 65% to 90% observed a single time. Nearly 10% of the sample rests with the top ten. Sequencing was performed on peripheral blood. These TCRs come from a human donor in a cohort sampled during active COVID-19.

The V and J genes are TRBV2 and TRBJ1-1; a possible D gene is TRBD1 (5 bases). The V end lost 8 bases, the J end lost 3 bases, and 13 bases lay between the germline ends. There are 13 residues in the CDR3. Germline V gene lookup returns CDR1 SNHLY and CDR2 FYNNEI. The CDR3 region is CASLNDRYTEAFF. CDR3 nucleotides: TGTGCCAGCCTAAACGACAGATACACTGAAGCTTTCTTT.

This chain links TRBV7-6 with TRBJ2-1; TRBD2 agrees at 11 bases. Germline V CDR1 and CDR2: SGHVS, FNYEAQ. Unmatched junction bases numbered 16, after V lost 6 bases and J lost 0 bases. The CDR3 length is 20 residues. As DNA, the CDR3 is TGTGCCAGCAGTCGCGAGCGGACTAGCGGGTCCTCTCTCTCCTACAATGAGCAGTTCTTC. Translated, it gives CASSRERTSGSSLSYNEQFF.

J is TRBJ2-1 and V is TRBV2; 9 nucleotides line up with TRBD2. CDR1 and CDR2 from the germline V gene are SNHLY and FYNNEI. V was pared by 6 bases and J by 5 bases, with 8 bases of the junction left unmatched. CDR3 length: 15 amino acids. This chain's CDR3 is CASSPRTSANNEQFF. CDR3 in DNA: TGTGCCAGCAGCCCCCGGACTAGCGCGAACAATGAGCAGTTCTTC. Drawing the rest from reference TRBV2 and TRBJ2-1, the complete variable domain is EPEVTQTPSHQVTQMGQEVILRCVPISNHLYFYWYRQILGQKVEFLVSFYNNEISEKSEIFDDQFSVERPDGSNFTLKIRSTKLEDSAMYFCASSPRTSANNEQFFGPGTRLTVL.

This clone was seen once. This rearrangement joins TRBV6-1 to TRBJ1-1; D gene ambiguous. The germline V gene encodes CDR1 MNHNS and CDR2 SASEGT. The CDR3 has 15 residues. V was trimmed by 0 bases and J by 4 bases, leaving 12 bases between them. This CDR3 is CASSEAWAGGTEAFF. The CDR3 bases are TGTGCCAGCAGTGAAGCTTGGGCAGGAGGCACTGAAGCTTTCTTT.

This chain connects TRBV19 to TRBJ2-3; TRBD1 is a possible D gene (6 bases). This CDR3 is 16 amino acids long. V shed 3 bases and J shed 6 bases, with 19 bases lying between them. CDR1 is LNHDA, CDR2 SQIVND, per germline (reference sequence). Here the CDR3 DNA reads TGTGCCAGTAGTATGGGGTGGGGGCGAGCCGGGGATACGCAGTATTTT. Amino acid sequence: CASSMGWGRAGDTQYF.

This rearrangement joins TRBV19 to TRBJ2-3; 7 bases map to TRBD2. Germline CDR1 reads LNHDA; CDR2 reads SQIVND (reference sequence). The trim removed 4 bases at V and 4 bases at J, leaving 11 bases unmatched. The CDR3 sequence is 16 residues long. The CDR3 region is CASSTPLTSFPDTQYF. As DNA, the CDR3 is TGTGCCAGTAGTACCCCACTGACTAGCTTTCCAGATACGCAGTATTTT. The variable domain in full, completed from reference TRBV19 and TRBJ2-3, reads DGGITQSPKYLFRKEGQNVTLSCEQNLNHDAMYWYRQDPGQGLRLIYYSQIVNDFQKGDIAEGYSVSREKKESFPLTVTSAQKNPTAFYLCASSTPLTSFPDTQYFGPGTRLTVL.

The V gene is TRBV3-1 (or the pseudogene TRBV3-2), the J gene TRBJ2-3; 8 positions match TRBD2. V was clipped by 1 base and J by 4 bases; unmatched bases: 10. The CDR3 contains 17 residues. The germline V gene has CDR1 LGHDT and CDR2 YNNKEL (reference sequence). CDR3 sequence: CASSQVRTGRGSDTQYF. The CDR3 DNA follows: TGTGCCAGCAGCCAAGTGAGAACCGGGAGGGGTTCAGATACGCAGTATTTT.

In DNA, the CDR3 is TGTGCCAGCAGTTACGGGACAGGGGACCGAGAGACCCAGTACTTC. Translation: CASSYGTGDRETQYF. The chain couples TRBV6-2 or TRBV6-3 to TRBJ2-5, with 10 positions matching TRBD1. The germline V gene has CDR1 MNHEY and CDR2 SVGEGT. The trim removed 2 bases at V and 4 bases at J, leaving 4 bases unmatched. The CDR3 is 15 residues long.

V is TRBV19 and J is TRBJ2-2; 12 bases align to TRBD2. The CDR3 covers 14 residues. Trimming at V came to 10 bases and at J to 6 bases, leaving 6 bases not matched to a gene. In germline, CDR1 is LNHDA, CDR2 SQIVND (reference sequence). The CDR3 protein is CATRTSGISGELFF. Written as DNA, the CDR3 is TGTGCCACCAGGACTAGCGGGATCTCCGGGGAGCTGTTTTTT.

The rearrangement joins TRBV6-5 to TRBJ1-5, with D perhaps TRBD1 (5 bases). V lost 0 bases and J lost 4, with 10 bases in between. This CDR3 has 15 amino acids. Germline V gene lookup returns CDR1 MNHEY and CDR2 SVGAGI. CDR3 residues: CASSYSGRGNQPQHF. Here the CDR3 DNA reads TGTGCCAGCAGTTACTCGGGACGGGGGAATCAGCCCCAGCATTTT.

In nucleotides, the CDR3 is TGCAGTGCTAGTGACTCGAGGGATTTCGGAAAGACCCAGTACTTC. Its translation: CSASDSRDFGKTQYF. The rearrangement links TRBV20-1 to TRBJ2-5; D possibly corresponds to TRBD2 (5 bases). The CDR3 is 15 amino acids. Between the trimmed V and J ends, which lost 3 bases and 6 bases, there was a span of 20 bases. Germline CDR1 DFQATT, CDR2 SNEGSKA (reference sequence).

The V call is TRBV5-1, the J call TRBJ1-2; 9 nucleotides agree with TRBD1. The CDR3 has 16 amino acids. The V gene end was trimmed by 4 bases and the J gene end by 7 bases; junction bases not matched to a gene: 14. CDR1 and CDR2 (germline): SGHRS, YFSETQ. The CDR3 sequence is CASSPSPGTGNGGYTF. CDR3 bases: TGCGCCAGCAGCCCCAGTCCCGGGACAGGGAACGGTGGCTACACCTTC.

The chain carries TRBV27 and TRBJ1-4; the D is unclear. The germline V and J ends were trimmed by 3 bases and 0 bases, with 2 bases remaining between them. The CDR3 has 13 residues. Germline CDR1 and CDR2: MNHEY and SMNVEV (reference sequence). The CDR3 here is CASSFATNEKLFF. The CDR3 nucleotides read TGTGCCAGCAGTTTCGCAACTAATGAAAAACTGTTTTTT.

The rearrangement uses TRBV5-8 and TRBJ2-7, with TRBD1 identical over 8 bases. Unmatched junction bases numbered 6, after V lost 7 bases and J lost 0 bases. Germline-derived CDR1 and CDR2 are SGHTS and YDEGEE. The CDR3 contains 14 residues. CDR3 residues: CASPGQGGSYEQYF. The CDR3 nucleotides are TGTGCCAGCCCCGGACAGGGAGGCTCCTACGAGCAGTACTTC.

The chain links TRBV4-2 to TRBJ1-3, with D maybe TRBD1 (5 bases). The CDR3 runs 17 residues. Trimming removed 0 bases from V and 4 bases from J, with 16 bases in between. Germline V gene sequence: CDR1 LGHNA, CDR2 YNFKEQ. In nucleotides, the CDR3 is TGTGCCAGCAGCCAAGAGTCGGGGGGGTTATCCGGAAACACCATATATTTT. Its translation: CASSQESGGLSGNTIYF.

The CDR3 coding sequence is TGTGCCAGCAGACAAAGCGGGAGAAGCACCGGGGAGCTGTTTTTT. Translation gives CASRQSGRSTGELFF. The chain joins TRBV3-1 (or the pseudogene TRBV3-2) to TRBJ2-2, with 8 bases lining up with TRBD2. Per germline, CDR1 LGHDT and CDR2 YNNKEL (reference sequence). CDR3 length: 15 residues. The junction had 7 bases not matched to a gene; V was cut back by 6 bases and J by 4 bases.

The chain joins TRBV19 to TRBJ1-5; 8 positions agree with TRBD1. Trimming removed 6 bases from V and 3 bases from J; junction bases left unmatched: 7. Germline lookup yields CDR1 LNHDA and CDR2 SQIVND (reference sequence). CDR3 length equals 15 residues. This chain's CDR3 is CASREGTGINQPQHF. CDR3 sequence (DNA): TGTGCCAGTAGAGAGGGGACAGGAATCAATCAGCCCCAGCATTTT.

The rearrangement links TRBV4-1 to TRBJ1-1; D remains unclear. Germline assignment: CDR1 MGHRA and CDR2 YSYEKL. The length of the CDR3 is 17 residues. Trimming left V 4 bases short and J 0 bases short, with 18 bases between. CDR3: CASSLASGGGLNTEAFF. Written as DNA, the CDR3 is TGCGCCAGCAGCCTCGCATCGGGTGGAGGCCTGAACACTGAAGCTTTCTTT.

This clone was counted once. The genes are TRBV5-4 and TRBJ1-6; D not resolved. The V gene's germline CDR1 is SGHNT and CDR2 YYREEE (reference sequence). Trimming took off 4 bases at V and 9 bases at J, with 11 bases between the two ends. The CDR3 has 13 residues. DNA for the CDR3: TGTGCCAGCAGCCCCCCTTCAGGTTCACCCCTCCACTTT. This encodes CASSPPSGSPLHF. Filled out from reference TRBV5-4 and TRBJ1-6, the complete variable domain reads ETGVTQSPTHLIKTRGQQVTLRCSSQSGHNTVSWYQQALGQGPQFIFQYYREEENGRGNFPPRFSGLQFPNYSSELNVNALELDDSALYLCASSPPSGSPLHFGNGTRLTVT.

This clone came up once. V gene TRBV28 combines with J gene TRBJ2-5; possible D gene TRBD1, 5 bases. V gave up 7 bases and J gave up 5 bases, with 17 bases separating them. The CDR3 contains 14 residues. Germline-derived CDR1 and CDR2 are MDHEN and SYDVKM. CDR3 protein: CASISQGAGETQYF. The CDR3 DNA is TGTGCCAGCATCTCCCAGGGCGCCGGGGAGACCCAGTACTTC.

This sequence joins TRBV3-1 (or the pseudogene TRBV3-2) and TRBJ2-1, with 7 bases matching TRBD2. Germline V gene data show CDR1 as LGHDT and CDR2 as YNNKEL (reference sequence). CDR3 length: 15 residues. The trim removed 2 bases at V and 3 bases at J, leaving 4 bases unmatched. As DNA, the CDR3 is TGTGCCAGCAGCCAAAGGCGGGAGATCTACAATGAGCAGTTCTTC. Protein: CASSQRREIYNEQFF.

The CDR3 DNA follows: TGCGCCAGCAGCTTGTCAAGACTAAGGAACTACAATGAGCAGTTCTTC. It is translated as CASSLSRLRNYNEQFF. This chain connects TRBV5-1 to TRBJ2-1, with D maybe TRBD2 (5 bases). Germline V lookup: CDR1 SGHRS, CDR2 YFSETQ. The CDR3 consists of 16 residues. V lost 1 base and J lost 3, with 14 bases in between.

The chain carries TRBV14 and TRBJ1-4, with D maybe TRBD1 (5 bases). From germline, CDR1 is SGHDN and CDR2 FVKESK. Trimming removed 4 bases at V and 2 bases at J, with 14 bases between. The CDR3 runs to 16 residues. CDR3 sequence (DNA): TGTGCCAGCAGCCGGAGAAGGGGCGTCACTAATGAAAAACTGTTTTTT. This sequence encodes CASSRRRGVTNEKLFF.

This clone was observed a single time. The chain uses TRBV7-9 and TRBJ2-1; 11 nucleotides match TRBD1. The CDR3 has 15 residues. After removal of 3 bases from V and 3 bases from J, the junction contained 1 base not matched to a gene. Germline values: CDR1 SEHNR, CDR2 FQNEAQ (reference sequence). The CDR3 DNA is TGTGCCAGCAGCTTTGGGACAGGGGGCTACAATGAGCAGTTCTTC. This gives the protein CASSFGTGGYNEQFF.

The V call is TRBV4-1, the J call TRBJ2-3; tentative D call: TRBD2 (7 bases). The V and J ends lost 4 bases and 0 bases respectively, with 23 bases between them. Per germline, CDR1 MGHRA and CDR2 YSYEKL. CDR3 length equals 19 residues. DNA for the CDR3: TGCGCCAGCAGCCGCCTCGGCGGGGGCGGAAGGTCTAGCACAGATACGCAGTATTTT. Its protein is CASSRLGGGGRSSTDTQYF.

CDR3 sequence reads: CASSYEQLNTEAFF. CDR3 coding DNA: TGTGCCAGCAGTTACGAACAATTGAACACTGAAGCTTTCTTT. V and J are TRBV6-5 and TRBJ1-1; no definite D call. The CDR3 has 14 amino acids. Trimming pared 2 bases from V and 0 bases from J, leaving 7 bases between. Germline CDR1 is MNHEY and CDR2 is SVGAGI.

This chain joins TRBV2 and TRBJ2-1, with TRBD2 as a possible D gene (5 bases). The germline V gene has CDR1 SNHLY and CDR2 FYNNEI. V lost 8 bases and J lost 7, with 18 bases in between. This CDR3 region has 14 residues. The DNA of the CDR3 is TGTGCCAGCCGCCGGGATCCTGTGGGGAATGAGCAGTTCTTC. Its protein is CASRRDPVGNEQFF.

This chain uses TRBV5-6 with TRBJ2-7, with 8 nucleotides matching TRBD2. The junction had 1 base not matched to a gene; V was cut back by 0 bases and J by 2 bases. The CDR3 contains 14 residues. Germline V gives CDR1 SGHDT, CDR2 YYEEEE. In DNA, the CDR3 is TGTGCCAGCAGCTTGGCGGGGGGGACCTACGAGCAGTACTTC. It yields the protein CASSLAGGTYEQYF.